The entry below describes one T cell receptor (beta chain). The antigen remains undetermined. Deletions cut 8 bases from V and 3 bases from J, with 16 bases between. The CDR3 extends over 13 amino acids. Germline CDR1 and CDR2: SQVTM and ANQGSEA. The record originates from a study of OX40 agonist ivuxolimab in advanced cancers. General study points: Near-lowest levels of clonal expansion characterized partial responders at 0.1-3.0 mg/kg. In CD8+ T cells, expanded clones were on average more numerous than in CD4+. Nonresponders, in some cases, also had low normalized T-cell clonal expansion.

Prior autoimmune disease or systemic immunosuppression barred patients. TCRdb's copy holds only in-frame clones and misses some; the assay was immunoSEQ multiplex PCR. The repertoire holds 95,000 or so clones, about 91% seen once, with around 0.54% in the top ten. The specimen was CD4+ or CD8+ T cells sorted from blood, collected in a trial of the OX40 agonist ivuxolimab. V and J are TRBV29-1 and TRBJ2-5, with D perhaps TRBD1 (7 bases). This receptor was identified in an adult with an advanced solid tumor such as melanoma, head and neck, liver or kidney cancer. The CDR3 DNA is TGCAGCCCGAAGCAGGGGGGAAAAGAGACCCAGTACTTC. This translates into CSPKQGGKETQYF.